What follows is one TCR beta chain and its context. The protocol was immunoSEQ multiplex PCR, while the TCRdb copy is restricted to in-frame clones and leaves out a portion. The top ten hold around a sixth of the sample, which has 150,000 to 200,000 clones, roughly 80% seen once. This sample was included in a study of blood T cell repertoires in COVID-19. Trimming removed 6 bases at V and 7 bases at J, with 10 bases between. The CDR3 covers 12 residues. The rearrangement joins TRBV12-3 or TRBV12-4 to TRBJ1-3; D call uncertain. The receptor was derived from a woman aged 50 to 60 who had recovered from COVID-19. The sequencing sample was made of PBMCs or T cells enriched from blood (not recorded which). DNA for the CDR3: TGTGCCAGCAGCGACACGGGGAACACCATATATTTT. Amino acids: CASSDTGNTIYF.